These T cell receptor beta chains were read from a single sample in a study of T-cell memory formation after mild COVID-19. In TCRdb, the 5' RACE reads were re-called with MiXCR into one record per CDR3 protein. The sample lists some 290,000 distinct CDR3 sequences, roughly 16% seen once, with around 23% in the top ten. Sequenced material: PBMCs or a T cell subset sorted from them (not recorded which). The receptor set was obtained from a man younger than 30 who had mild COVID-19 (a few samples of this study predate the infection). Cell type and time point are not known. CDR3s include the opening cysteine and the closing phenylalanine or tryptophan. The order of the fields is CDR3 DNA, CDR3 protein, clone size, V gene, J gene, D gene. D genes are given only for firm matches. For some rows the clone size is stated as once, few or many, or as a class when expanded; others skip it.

TGTGCCAGCAGTCCCCAAACGACTAGTGATGAGCAGTTCTTC	CASSPQTTSDEQFF	few	TRBV12-3/TRBV12-4	TRBJ2-1	-
TGTGCCAGCAGTACCCCTAGCAGGAGCTCCTACGAGCAGTACTTC	CASSTPSRSSYEQYF	-	TRBV27	TRBJ2-7	-
TGTGCCAGCAGTTTGGTTGAAGCTTTCTTT	CASSLVEAFF	many	TRBV7-9	TRBJ1-1	-
TGTGCCAGCCACAGGGGAAGCAATCAGCCCCAGCATTTT	CASHRGSNQPQHF	-	TRBV6-2/TRBV6-3	TRBJ1-5	TRBD1
TGCAGTGCTCCAGACACCTCTACTTCGATCGGGAATGAGCAGTTCTTC	CSAPDTSTSIGNEQFF	-	TRBV20-1	TRBJ2-1	-
TGTGCCTGTATAGACGGCGGGACATCCTACGAGCAGTACTTC	CACIDGGTSYEQYF	-	TRBV30	TRBJ2-7	-
TGTGCCAGCAGCGTAGCTGGGCAGTTCAATGAGCAGTTCTTC	CASSVAGQFNEQFF	-	TRBV9	TRBJ2-1	-
TGTGCCAGCAGTCGGGACATGACCTACGAGCAGTACTTC	CASSRDMTYEQYF	-	TRBV7-8	TRBJ2-7	-
TGTGCCAGCAGCTTAATTAGGGGCCATGAGCAGTTCTTC	CASSLIRGHEQFF	many	TRBV7-9	TRBJ2-1	-
TGTGCCAGCAGCCCACCAGGGACCTACTATGGCTACACCTTC	CASSPPGTYYGYTF	-	TRBV7-9	TRBJ1-2	-
TGCGCCAGCAGCTCTACCGGGACAGGTTTTAATTCACCCCTCCACTTT	CASSSTGTGFNSPLHF	once	TRBV5-1	TRBJ1-6	TRBD1
TGCAGTGCTAATGTAGCGACCTACAATGAGCAGTTCTTC	CSANVATYNEQFF	few	TRBV20-1	TRBJ2-1	-
TGTGCCAGCAGTTCGGAAAGTCCCAATGAGCAGTTCTTC	CASSSESPNEQFF	-	TRBV28	TRBJ2-1	-
TGCGCCAGCAGCTTGACAGCTGGCACCGGGGAGCTGTTTTTT	CASSLTAGTGELFF	few	TRBV5-1	TRBJ2-2	-
TGCGCCAGCAGCCAAGGAAGGGGGGACTACGAGCAGTACTTC	CASSQGRGDYEQYF	many	TRBV4-3	TRBJ2-7	-
TGCGCCAGCAGCTTGGGTTTCGACACTGAAGCTTTCTTT	CASSLGFDTEAFF	many	TRBV5-1	TRBJ1-1	-
TGTGCCAGCAGGAATGGGGGGTTGGACTCCTACGAGCAGTACTTC	CASRNGGLDSYEQYF	-	TRBV12-3/TRBV12-4	TRBJ2-7	-
TGTGCCAGCAGGCGACTCTTCTCCACTGAAGCTTTCTTT	CASRRLFSTEAFF	-	TRBV12-3/TRBV12-4	TRBJ1-1	-
TGTGCCATCAGTGGCGGGACAGCCGTTAGCTATGGCTACACCTTC	CAISGGTAVSYGYTF	-	TRBV10-3	TRBJ1-2	TRBD1
TGCGCCAGCAGCCCGCTGACAGCCCCTATACAGGGCTACACCTTC	CASSPLTAPIQGYTF	many	TRBV5-1	TRBJ1-2	-